Below are 4 T cell receptor beta chains sequenced from a single sample in a study of blood T cell repertoires in COVID-19. Produced via immunoSEQ multiplex PCR; TCRdb's table is partial and in-frame only. Of roughly 290,000 clones listed, roughly 80% were seen once; the top ten hold around 16%. Sequences were obtained from peripheral blood. These receptors were collected from a person aged 65-85 years with COVID-19, enrolled during active disease.

V is TRBV7-9 and J is TRBJ2-2; D might be TRBD2 (5 bases). The CDR3 is made up of 13 amino acids. Trimming cost V 5 bases and J 6 bases, with 10 bases left between them. In germline, CDR1 is SEHNR, CDR2 FQNEAQ (reference sequence). The CDR3 coding sequence is TGTGCCAGCAGCCGCCCGGAGGCCGGGGAGCTGTTTTTT. This sequence encodes CASSRPEAGELFF. The complete variable domain, with remaining parts taken from reference TRBV7-9 and TRBJ2-2, reads DTGVSQNPRHKITKRGQNVTFRCDPISEHNRLYWYRQTLGQGPEFLTYFQNEAQLEKSRLLSDRFSAERPKGSFSTLEIQRTEQGDSAMYLCASSRPEAGELFFGEGSRLTVL.

V gene TRBV9 combines with J gene TRBJ2-1; TRBD2 matches 7 bases. V was clipped by 4 bases and J by 7 bases; unmatched bases: 11. Germline V gives CDR1 SGDLS, CDR2 YYNGEE. CDR3 length: 15 amino acids. Here the CDR3 DNA reads TGTGCCAGCAGCCCCCAAGGGTGGGGGGGTAATGAGCAGTTCTTC. This encodes CASSPQGWGGNEQFF. Filled out from reference TRBV9 and TRBJ2-1, the complete variable domain reads DSGVTQTPKHLITATGQRVTLRCSPRSGDLSVYWYQQSLDQGLQFLIQYYNGEERAKGNILERFSAQQFPDLHSELNLSSLELGDSALYFCASSPQGWGGNEQFFGPGTRLTVL.

The V call is TRBV5-1, the J call TRBJ2-1; 9 bases line up with TRBD2. J lost 7 bases, V lost 2 bases, and 4 bases had no gene match. Germline V gene lookup returns CDR1 SGHRS and CDR2 YFSETQ. The CDR3 sequence is 14 residues long. The CDR3 sequence is CASSFRGRVNEQFF. The CDR3 DNA reads TGCGCCAGCAGCTTTCGCGGGAGGGTAAATGAGCAGTTCTTC. The full variable domain, its missing parts supplied by reference TRBV5-1 and TRBJ2-1, is KAGVTQTPRYLIKTRGQQVTLSCSPISGHRSVSWYQQTPGQGLQFLFEYFSETQRNKGNFPGRFSGRQFSNSRSEMNVSTLELGDSALYLCASSFRGRVNEQFFGPGTRLTVL.

The chain recombines TRBV4-3 with TRBJ1-1, with a tentative D call TRBD1 (6 bases). With 2 bases removed from V and 5 bases from J, the gap between germline ends came to 15 bases. This CDR3 region has 15 residues. CDR1 and CDR2 (germline): LGHNA, YSLEER. The CDR3: CASSQTGGRLTEAFF. As DNA, the CDR3 is TGCGCCAGCAGCCAAACCGGGGGGCGTTTAACTGAAGCTTTCTTT.